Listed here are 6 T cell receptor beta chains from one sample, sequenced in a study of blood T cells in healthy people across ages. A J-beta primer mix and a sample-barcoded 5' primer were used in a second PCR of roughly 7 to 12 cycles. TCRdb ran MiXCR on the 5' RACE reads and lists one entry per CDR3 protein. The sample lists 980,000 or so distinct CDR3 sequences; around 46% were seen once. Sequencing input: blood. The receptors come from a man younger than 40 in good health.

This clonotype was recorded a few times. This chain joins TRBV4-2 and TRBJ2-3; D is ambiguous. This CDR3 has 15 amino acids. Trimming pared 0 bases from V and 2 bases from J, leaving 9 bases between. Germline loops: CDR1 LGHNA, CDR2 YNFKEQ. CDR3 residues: CASSQEVAPTDTQYF. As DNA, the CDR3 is TGTGCCAGCAGCCAAGAGGTAGCCCCCACAGATACGCAGTATTTT.

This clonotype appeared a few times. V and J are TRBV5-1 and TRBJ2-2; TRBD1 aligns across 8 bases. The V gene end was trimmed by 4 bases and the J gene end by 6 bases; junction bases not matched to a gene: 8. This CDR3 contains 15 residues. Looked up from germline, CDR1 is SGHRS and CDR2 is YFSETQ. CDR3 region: CASSEGQANPGELFF. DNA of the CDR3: TGCGCCAGCAGCGAGGGACAGGCGAATCCCGGGGAGCTGTTTTTT.

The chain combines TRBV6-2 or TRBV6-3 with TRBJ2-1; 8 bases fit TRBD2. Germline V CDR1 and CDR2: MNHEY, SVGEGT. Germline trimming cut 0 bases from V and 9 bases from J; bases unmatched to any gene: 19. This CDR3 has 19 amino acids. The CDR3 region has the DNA TGTGCCAGCAGTTACTCGACGGGGAAGAGCGGGAGAGGACTATTTGAGCAGTTCTTC. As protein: CASSYSTGKSGRGLFEQFF.

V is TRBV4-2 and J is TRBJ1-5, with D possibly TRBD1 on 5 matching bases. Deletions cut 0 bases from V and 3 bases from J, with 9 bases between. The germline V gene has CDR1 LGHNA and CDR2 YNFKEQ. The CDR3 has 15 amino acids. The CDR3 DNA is TGTGCCAGCAGCCAAGACGACAGTTCCAATCAGCCCCAGCATTTT. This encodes CASSQDDSSNQPQHF.

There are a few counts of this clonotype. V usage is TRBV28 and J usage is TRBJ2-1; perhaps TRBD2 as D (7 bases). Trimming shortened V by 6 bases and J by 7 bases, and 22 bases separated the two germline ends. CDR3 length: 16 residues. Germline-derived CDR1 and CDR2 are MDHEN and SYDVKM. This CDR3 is CASSRLGSGGWNEQFF. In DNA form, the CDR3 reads TGTGCCAGCAGCCGTCTAGGGTCGGGGGGCTGGAATGAGCAGTTCTTC. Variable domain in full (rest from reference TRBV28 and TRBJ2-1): DVKVTQSSRYLVKRTGEKVFLECVQDMDHENMFWYRQDPGLGLRLIYFSYDVKMKEKGDIPEGYSVSREKKERFSLILESASTNQTSMYLCASSRLGSGGWNEQFFGPGTRLTVL.

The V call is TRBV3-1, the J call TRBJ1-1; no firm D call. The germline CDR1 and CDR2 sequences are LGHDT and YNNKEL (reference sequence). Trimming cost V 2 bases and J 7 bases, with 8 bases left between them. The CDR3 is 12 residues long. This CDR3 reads CASSQIRGEAFF. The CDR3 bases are TGTGCCAGCAGCCAAATCCGGGGTGAAGCTTTCTTT.